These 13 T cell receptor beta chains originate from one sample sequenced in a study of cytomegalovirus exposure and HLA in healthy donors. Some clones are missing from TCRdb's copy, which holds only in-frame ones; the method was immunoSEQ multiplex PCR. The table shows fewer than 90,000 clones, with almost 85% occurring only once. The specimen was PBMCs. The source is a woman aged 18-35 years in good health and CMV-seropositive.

Here the CDR3 reads CASQLTSGGGAEQFF. CDR3 coding DNA: TGTGCCAGCCAATTGACTAGCGGGGGAGGGGCGGAGCAGTTCTTC. V is TRBV6-1 and J is TRBJ2-1; TRBD2 matches 12 bases. The CDR3 runs to 15 residues. CDR1 MNHNS and CDR2 SASEGT come from the germline V gene. Trimming cost V 8 bases and J 10 bases; bases outside gene matches: 12.

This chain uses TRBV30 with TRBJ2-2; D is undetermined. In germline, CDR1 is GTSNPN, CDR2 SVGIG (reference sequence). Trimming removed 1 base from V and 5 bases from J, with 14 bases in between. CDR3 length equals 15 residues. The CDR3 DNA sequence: TGTGCCTGGAGTGGGGCAGGCTCTATGACCGGGGAGCTGTTTTTT. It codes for CAWSGAGSMTGELFF.

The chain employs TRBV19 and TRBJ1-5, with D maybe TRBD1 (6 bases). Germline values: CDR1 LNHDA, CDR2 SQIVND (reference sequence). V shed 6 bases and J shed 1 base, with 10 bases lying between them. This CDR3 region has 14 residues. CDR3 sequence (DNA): TGTGCCAGTAGCAGGGGAGGGAGCAATCAGCCCCAGCATTTT. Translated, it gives CASSRGGSNQPQHF.

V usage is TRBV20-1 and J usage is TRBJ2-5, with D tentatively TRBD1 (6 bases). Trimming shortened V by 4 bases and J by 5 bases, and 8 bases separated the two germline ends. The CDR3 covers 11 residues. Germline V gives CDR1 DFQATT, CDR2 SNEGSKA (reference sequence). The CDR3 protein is CSAKRGETQYF. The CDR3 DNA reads TGCAGTGCTAAAAGGGGGGAGACCCAGTACTTC.

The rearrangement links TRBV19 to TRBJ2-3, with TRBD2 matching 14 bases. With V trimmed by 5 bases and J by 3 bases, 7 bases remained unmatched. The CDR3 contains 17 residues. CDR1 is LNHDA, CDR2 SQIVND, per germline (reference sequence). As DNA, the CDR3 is TGTGCCAGTAGTGTGGGACTAGCGGGGGCGGGGACAGATACGCAGTATTTT. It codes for CASSVGLAGAGTDTQYF.

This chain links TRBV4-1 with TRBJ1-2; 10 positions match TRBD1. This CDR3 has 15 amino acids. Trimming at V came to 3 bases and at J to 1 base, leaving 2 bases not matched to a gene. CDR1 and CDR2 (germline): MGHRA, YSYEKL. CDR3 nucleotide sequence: TGCGCCAGCAGCCACCGGACAGGGGGTAACTATGGCTACACCTTC. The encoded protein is CASSHRTGGNYGYTF.

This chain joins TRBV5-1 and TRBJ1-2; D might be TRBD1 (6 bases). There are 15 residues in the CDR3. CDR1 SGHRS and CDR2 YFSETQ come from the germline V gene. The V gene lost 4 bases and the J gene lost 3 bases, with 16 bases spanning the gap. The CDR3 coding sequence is TGCGCCAGCAGCCCCACAGGGCGGCTCGACTATGGCTACACCTTC. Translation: CASSPTGRLDYGYTF.

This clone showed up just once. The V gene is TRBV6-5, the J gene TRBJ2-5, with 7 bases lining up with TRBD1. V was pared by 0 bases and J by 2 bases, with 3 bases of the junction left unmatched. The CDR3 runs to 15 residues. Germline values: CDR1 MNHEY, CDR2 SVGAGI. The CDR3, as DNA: TGTGCCAGCAGTTACTCAGGGGGCGAGCAAGAGACCCAGTACTTC. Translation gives CASSYSGGEQETQYF.

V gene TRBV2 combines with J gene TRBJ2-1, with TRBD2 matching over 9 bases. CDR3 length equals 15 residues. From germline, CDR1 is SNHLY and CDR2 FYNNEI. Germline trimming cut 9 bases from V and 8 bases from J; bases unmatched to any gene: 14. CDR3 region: CASNTGTSIGDEQFF. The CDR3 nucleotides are TGTGCCAGTAACACCGGGACTAGCATTGGGGATGAGCAGTTCTTC.

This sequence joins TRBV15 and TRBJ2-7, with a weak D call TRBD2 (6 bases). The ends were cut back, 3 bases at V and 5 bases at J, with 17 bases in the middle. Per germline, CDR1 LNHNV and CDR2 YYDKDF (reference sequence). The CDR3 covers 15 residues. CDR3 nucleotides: TGTGCCACCAGCAGGCTCCACGGGGGAATGGACGAGCAGTACTTC. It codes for CATSRLHGGMDEQYF.

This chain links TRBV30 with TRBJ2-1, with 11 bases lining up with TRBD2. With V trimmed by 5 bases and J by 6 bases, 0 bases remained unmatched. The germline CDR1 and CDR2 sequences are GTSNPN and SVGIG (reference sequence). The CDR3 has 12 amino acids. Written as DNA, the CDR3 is TGTGCCTGGGGACTAGCGGGCAATGAGCAGTTCTTC. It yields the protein CAWGLAGNEQFF.

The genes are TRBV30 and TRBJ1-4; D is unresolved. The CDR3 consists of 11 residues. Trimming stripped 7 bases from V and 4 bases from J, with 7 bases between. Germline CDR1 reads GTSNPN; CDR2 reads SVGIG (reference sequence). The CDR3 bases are TGTGCCTCATCCTATAATGAAAAACTGTTTTTT. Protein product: CASSYNEKLFF.

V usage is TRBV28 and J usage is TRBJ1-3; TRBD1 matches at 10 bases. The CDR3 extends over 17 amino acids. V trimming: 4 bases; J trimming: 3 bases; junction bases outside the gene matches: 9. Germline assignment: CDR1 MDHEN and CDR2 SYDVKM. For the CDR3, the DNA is TGTGCCAGCAGTTCCACGCCCGGGACAGGGGTTGGAAACACCATATATTTT. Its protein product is CASSSTPGTGVGNTIYF. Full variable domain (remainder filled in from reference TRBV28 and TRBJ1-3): DVKVTQSSRYLVKRTGEKVFLECVQDMDHENMFWYRQDPGLGLRLIYFSYDVKMKEKGDIPEGYSVSREKKERFSLILESASTNQTSMYLCASSSTPGTGVGNTIYFGEGSWLTVV.